The 15 T cell receptor beta chains listed next were all sequenced from one sample in a study of neoadjuvant nivolumab and ipilimumab in lung cancer. Clones were read by immunoSEQ multiplex PCR, and TCRdb kept only the in-frame ones, dropping some. The sample carries some 29,000 clones, 83% recorded once. Sequencing used tumor tissue, obtained after neoadjuvant nivolumab, alone or with ipilimumab, at or shortly before surgery. These receptors were collected from an adult with non-small cell lung cancer.

This sequence joins TRBV5-5 and TRBJ2-3; tentatively, D is TRBD2 (6 bases). The V and J ends lost 4 bases and 0 bases respectively, with 12 bases between them. The CDR3 sequence is 15 residues long. Germline CDR1 reads SGHKS; CDR2 reads YYEKEE (reference sequence). The CDR3: CASSPEGQSTDTQYF. CDR3 nucleotides: TGTGCCAGCAGCCCGGAGGGGCAGAGCACAGATACGCAGTATTTT. Full variable domain (missing parts from reference TRBV5-5 and TRBJ2-3): DAGVTQSPTHLIKTRGQQVTLRCSPISGHKSVSWYQQVLGQGPQFIFQYYEKEERGRGNFPDRFSARQFPNYSSELNVNALLLGDSALYLCASSPEGQSTDTQYFGPGTRLTVL.

The chain uses TRBV11-2 and TRBJ1-2; possibly TRBD1 for D (6 bases). Looked up from germline, CDR1 is SGHAT and CDR2 is FQNNGV. The CDR3 is 14 amino acids. V lost 0 bases and J 3 bases, leaving 8 bases between the germline ends. In DNA form, the CDR3 reads TGTGCCAGCAGCTTAGACAGGGGTGACTATGGCTACACCTTC. Translation: CASSLDRGDYGYTF.

The CDR3: CASSLGDRGNTEAFF. The CDR3 nucleotides read TGCGCCAGCAGCTTGGGGGACAGGGGAAACACTGAAGCTTTCTTT. The rearrangement links TRBV5-1 to TRBJ1-1; the match to TRBD1 covers 10 bases. V lost 0 bases, J lost 2 bases, and 1 base stayed unmatched. Germline V gives CDR1 SGHRS, CDR2 YFSETQ. The CDR3 is 15 residues long.

The J gene is TRBJ2-7, the V gene TRBV6-6, with 8 bases fitting TRBD1. Germline trimming cut 8 bases from V and 0 bases from J; bases unmatched to any gene: 6. The length of the CDR3 is 14 residues. Per germline, CDR1 MNHNY and CDR2 SVGAGI (reference sequence). The CDR3 reads CASQTGANSYEQYF. The DNA of the CDR3 is TGTGCCAGCCAGACAGGGGCGAACTCCTACGAGCAGTACTTC.

J is TRBJ2-7 and V is TRBV30, with 9 bases identical to TRBD1. This CDR3 comprises 15 residues. Losses at the gene ends were 1 base for V and 5 bases for J; bases not matched to a gene: 9. Germline V gene lookup returns CDR1 GTSNPN and CDR2 SVGIG (reference sequence). The CDR3 reads CAWSAPGTGFDEQYF. The CDR3 DNA follows: TGTGCCTGGAGTGCGCCCGGGACAGGGTTCGACGAGCAGTACTTC.

The rearrangement links TRBV4-1 to TRBJ2-2, with 13 bases that match TRBD2. The CDR3 runs to 16 residues. The junction had 4 bases not matched to a gene; V was cut back by 4 bases and J by 5 bases. Germline CDR1 reads MGHRA; CDR2 reads YSYEKL. The CDR3, as DNA: TGCGCCAGCAGCCGCAAACTAGCGGGGGGGACCGGGGAGCTGTTTTTT. This gives the protein CASSRKLAGGTGELFF.

The genes are TRBV18 and TRBJ2-7, with a tentative D call TRBD2 (5 bases). The CDR3 loop spans 15 amino acids. CDR1 and CDR2 from the germline V gene are KGHSH and LQKENI. V lost 2 bases and J 5 bases, leaving 16 bases between the germline ends. CDR3 protein: CASSPLGGSGNEQYF. In DNA, the CDR3 is TGTGCCAGCTCACCATTAGGAGGATCTGGGAACGAGCAGTACTTC.

The chain combines TRBV5-1 with TRBJ2-5; 8 positions match TRBD1. V gave up 3 bases and J gave up 1 base; unmatched junction bases: 2. The CDR3 extends over 14 amino acids. Germline values: CDR1 SGHRS, CDR2 YFSETQ. The CDR3 DNA sequence: TGCGCCAGCAGCTGGGGACAGGCCCAAGAGACCCAGTACTTC. Translating it yields CASSWGQAQETQYF.

This chain joins TRBV28 and TRBJ2-1; D is uncertain. The CDR3 covers 11 residues. Germline CDR1 is MDHEN and CDR2 is SYDVKM. Trimming stripped 6 bases from V and 9 bases from J, with 9 bases between. DNA of the CDR3: TGTGCCAGCAGCCTAAGGACTGAGCAGTTCTTC. This encodes CASSLRTEQFF.

The V and J genes are TRBV5-4 and TRBJ2-5, with D possibly TRBD1 on 6 matching bases. The CDR3 is 15 amino acids. Per the germline V gene, CDR1 is SGHNT and CDR2 is YYREEE (reference sequence). Between the trimmed V and J ends, which lost 1 base and 0 bases, there was a span of 10 bases. For the CDR3, the DNA is TGTGCCAGCAGCTTGAGGGGGACGTACCAAGAGACCCAGTACTTC. Translating gives CASSLRGTYQETQYF.

The rearrangement joins TRBV5-4 to TRBJ2-3; TRBD2 matches 14 bases. The junction had 2 bases not matched to a gene; V was cut back by 4 bases and J by 1 base. The V gene's germline CDR1 is SGHNT and CDR2 YYREEE (reference sequence). This CDR3 is 16 amino acids long. The CDR3 DNA sequence: TGTGCCAGCAGCCCGGGACTAGCGGGAGGCACAGATACGCAGTATTTT. Translated, it gives CASSPGLAGGTDTQYF.

The chain uses TRBV18 and TRBJ1-5; 10 positions agree with TRBD1. In germline, CDR1 is KGHSH, CDR2 LQKENI. Trimming removed 0 bases from V and 0 bases from J; junction bases left unmatched: 8. The CDR3 contains 19 residues. CDR3 nucleotides: TGTGCCAGCTCACCACCGAAGAAAGGGACAGGGGATAGCAATCAGCCCCAGCATTTT. It codes for CASSPPKKGTGDSNQPQHF.

The chain joins TRBV28 to TRBJ1-1, with 7 bases fitting TRBD1. The CDR3 contains 15 residues. The J segment lost 2 bases and the V segment lost 5 bases, leaving 8 bases of the junction unmatched. CDR1 and CDR2 from the germline V gene are MDHEN and SYDVKM. The CDR3 protein is CASSPSGTDNTEAFF. CDR3 bases: TGTGCCAGCAGTCCCTCCGGGACAGACAACACTGAAGCTTTCTTT. Variable domain in full (rest from reference TRBV28 and TRBJ1-1): DVKVTQSSRYLVKRTGEKVFLECVQDMDHENMFWYRQDPGLGLRLIYFSYDVKMKEKGDIPEGYSVSREKKERFSLILESASTNQTSMYLCASSPSGTDNTEAFFGQGTRLTVV.

The rearrangement joins TRBV2 to TRBJ1-5, with 7 nucleotides matching TRBD1. The CDR3 has 16 residues. The trim removed 0 bases at V and 2 bases at J, leaving 4 bases unmatched. Germline V gene lookup returns CDR1 SNHLY and CDR2 FYNNEI. The CDR3 DNA reads TGTGCCAGCAGTGAAGCGCTAGGACAGGGCAATCAGCCCCAGCATTTT. Translating it yields CASSEALGQGNQPQHF.

This chain links TRBV29-1 with TRBJ1-1; tentatively, D is TRBD1 (6 bases). The CDR3 is 14 amino acids. V lost 5 bases to trimming and J lost 2 bases, with 15 bases between them. The germline V gene encodes CDR1 SQVTM and CDR2 ANQGSEA. The CDR3 protein is CSVTRTALNTEAFF. The DNA for the CDR3 is TGCAGCGTTACCCGGACAGCGTTAAACACTGAAGCTTTCTTT.